This TCR beta chain derives from a study of PD-L1 blockade in urothelial cancer. This CDR3 contains 15 residues. J was trimmed by 5 bases and V by 4 bases; bases with no gene match: 6. Germline assignment: CDR1 SGDLS and CDR2 YYNGEE. Assay: immunoSEQ multiplex PCR; the TCRdb copy retains only in-frame clones and omits some. This sample yields more than 75,000 clones, of which 90% are seen a single time; 7.5% to 10% belongs to the top ten. The sequencing used PBMCs, collected around atezolizumab (anti-PD-L1) treatment. The TCR was taken from a man aged 60 to 75 with urothelial cancer. The chain couples TRBV9 to TRBJ2-2, with 9 bases lining up with TRBD2. The CDR3 loop reads CASSSAGGTTGELFF. In DNA form, the CDR3 reads TGTGCCAGCAGCTCCGCGGGGGGGACTACCGGGGAGCTGTTTTTT. The whole variable domain, remainder taken from reference TRBV9 and TRBJ2-2, is DSGVTQTPKHLITATGQRVTLRCSPRSGDLSVYWYQQSLDQGLQFLIQYYNGEERAKGNILERFSAQQFPDLHSELNLSSLELGDSALYFCASSSAGGTTGELFFGEGSRLTVL.